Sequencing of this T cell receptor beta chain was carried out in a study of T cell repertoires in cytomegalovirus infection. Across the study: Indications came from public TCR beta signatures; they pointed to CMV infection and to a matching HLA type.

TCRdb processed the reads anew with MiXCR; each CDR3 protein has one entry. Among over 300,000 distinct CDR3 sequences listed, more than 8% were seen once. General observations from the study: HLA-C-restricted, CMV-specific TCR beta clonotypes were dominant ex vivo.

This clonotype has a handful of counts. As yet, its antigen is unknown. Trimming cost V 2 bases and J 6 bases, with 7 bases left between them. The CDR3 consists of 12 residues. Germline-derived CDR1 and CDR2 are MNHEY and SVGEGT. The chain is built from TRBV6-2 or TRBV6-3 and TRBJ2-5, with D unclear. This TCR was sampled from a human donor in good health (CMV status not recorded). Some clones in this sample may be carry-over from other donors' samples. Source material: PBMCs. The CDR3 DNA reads TGTGCCAGCAGTTACCCAGAAAAGACCCAGTACTTC. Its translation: CASSYPEKTQYF.